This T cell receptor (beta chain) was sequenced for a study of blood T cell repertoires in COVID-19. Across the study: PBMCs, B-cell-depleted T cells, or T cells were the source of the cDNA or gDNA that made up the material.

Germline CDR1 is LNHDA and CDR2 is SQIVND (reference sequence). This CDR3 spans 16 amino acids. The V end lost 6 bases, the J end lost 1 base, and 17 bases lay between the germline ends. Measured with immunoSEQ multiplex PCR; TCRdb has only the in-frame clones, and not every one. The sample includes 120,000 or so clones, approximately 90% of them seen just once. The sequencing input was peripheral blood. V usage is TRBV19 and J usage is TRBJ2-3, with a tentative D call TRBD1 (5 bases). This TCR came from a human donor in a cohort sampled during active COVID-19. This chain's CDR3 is CASRTEVAKGTDTQYF. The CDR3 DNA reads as TGTGCCAGTAGGACAGAGGTCGCTAAGGGCACAGATACGCAGTATTTT. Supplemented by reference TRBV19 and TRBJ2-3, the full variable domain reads DGGITQSPKYLFRKEGQNVTLSCEQNLNHDAMYWYRQDPGQGLRLIYYSQIVNDFQKGDIAEGYSVSREKKESFPLTVTSAQKNPTAFYLCASRTEVAKGTDTQYFGPGTRLTVL.